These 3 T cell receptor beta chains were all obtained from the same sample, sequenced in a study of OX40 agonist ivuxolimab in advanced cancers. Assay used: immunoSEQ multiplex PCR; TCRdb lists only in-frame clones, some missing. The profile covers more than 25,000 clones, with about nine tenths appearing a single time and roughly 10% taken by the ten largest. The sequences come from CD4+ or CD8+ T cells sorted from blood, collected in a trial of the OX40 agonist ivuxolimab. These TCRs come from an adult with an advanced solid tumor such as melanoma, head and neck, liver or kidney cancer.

CDR3 sequence (DNA): TGTGCCTCCGGGACTAGCGGCACAGATACGCAGTATTTT. Amino acid sequence: CASGTSGTDTQYF. The chain is built from TRBV19 and TRBJ2-3; 10 nucleotides line up with TRBD2. V lost 11 bases, J lost 1 base, and 3 bases stayed unmatched. The CDR3 sequence is 13 residues long. Germline CDR1 is LNHDA and CDR2 is SQIVND (reference sequence).

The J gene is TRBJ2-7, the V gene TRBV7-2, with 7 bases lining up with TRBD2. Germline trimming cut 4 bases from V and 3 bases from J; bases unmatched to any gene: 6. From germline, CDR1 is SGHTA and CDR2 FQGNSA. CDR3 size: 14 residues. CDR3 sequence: CASSYERDYYEQYF. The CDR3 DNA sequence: TGTGCCAGCAGCTATGAAAGGGACTACTACGAGCAGTACTTC.

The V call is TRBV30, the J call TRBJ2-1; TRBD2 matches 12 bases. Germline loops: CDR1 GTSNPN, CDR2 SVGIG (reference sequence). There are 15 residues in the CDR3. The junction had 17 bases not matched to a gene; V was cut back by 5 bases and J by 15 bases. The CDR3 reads CAWDPDGRLAGVGFF. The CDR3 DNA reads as TGTGCCTGGGATCCCGACGGGAGACTAGCGGGAGTGGGGTTCTTC. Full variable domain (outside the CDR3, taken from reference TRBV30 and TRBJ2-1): SQTIHQWPATLVQPVGSPLSLECTVEGTSNPNLYWYRQAAGRGLQLLFYSVGIGQISSEVPQNLSASRPQDRQFILSSKKLLLSDSGFYLCAWDPDGRLAGVGFFGPGTRLTVL.